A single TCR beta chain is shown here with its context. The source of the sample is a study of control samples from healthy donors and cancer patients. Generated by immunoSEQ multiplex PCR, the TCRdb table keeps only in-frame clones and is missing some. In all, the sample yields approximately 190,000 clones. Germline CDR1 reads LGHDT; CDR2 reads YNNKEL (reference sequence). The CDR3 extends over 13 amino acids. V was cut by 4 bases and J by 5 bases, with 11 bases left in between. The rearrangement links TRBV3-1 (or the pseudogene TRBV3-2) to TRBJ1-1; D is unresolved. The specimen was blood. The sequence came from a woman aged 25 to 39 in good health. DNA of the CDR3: TGTGCCAGCAGCCGCAGTGAGTGGACTGAAGCTTTCTTT. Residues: CASSRSEWTEAFF.